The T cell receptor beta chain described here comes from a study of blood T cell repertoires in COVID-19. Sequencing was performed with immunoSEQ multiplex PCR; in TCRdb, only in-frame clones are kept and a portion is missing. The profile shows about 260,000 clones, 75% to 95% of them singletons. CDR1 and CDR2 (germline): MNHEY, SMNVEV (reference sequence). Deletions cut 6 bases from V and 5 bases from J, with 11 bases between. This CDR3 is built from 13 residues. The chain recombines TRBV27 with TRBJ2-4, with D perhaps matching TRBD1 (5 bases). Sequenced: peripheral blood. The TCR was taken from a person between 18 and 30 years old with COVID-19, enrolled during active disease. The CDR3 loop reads CASSHDSQNIQYF. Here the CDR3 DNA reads TGTGCCAGCAGCCACGACAGTCAAAACATTCAGTACTTC.